This T cell receptor (beta chain) appears in the sequencing data of a study of blood T cell repertoires in COVID-19. Study in general: The United States, Italy and Spain provided the acute and convalescent COVID-19 samples. PBMCs, B-cell-depleted T cells, or T cells were the source of the cDNA or gDNA that made up the material.

This CDR3 has 17 residues. The V gene's germline CDR1 is MNHNY and CDR2 SVGAGI (reference sequence). The trim removed 5 bases at V and 2 bases at J, leaving 11 bases unmatched. TCRdb's table, derived via immunoSEQ multiplex PCR, lists solely in-frame clones and lacks some. Here the sample spans about 160,000 clones, 70% to 80% being singletons. The TCR sequence derives from a man in his fifties or sixties with acute or convalescent COVID-19. The sample consisted of peripheral blood. The chain couples TRBV6-6 to TRBJ1-3; 8 nucleotides agree with TRBD1. CDR3 sequence reads: CASSRSPPTGAGNTIYF. Here the CDR3 DNA reads TGTGCCAGCAGTCGCTCGCCCCCGACAGGGGCTGGAAACACCATATATTTT.